The clone carrying this T cell receptor (beta chain) was observed many times. As yet, its antigen is unknown. In building TCR beta libraries, iRepertoire HTBI primers were used together with Arm-PCR of CDR3 regions. In the original analysis: The study identified 62 TRBV and some 15 TRBJ segments across samples. TCRdb itself ran the multiplex PCR reads through MiXCR, one entry per CDR3 protein. The V and J calls follow TCRdb's processing rather than the paper's. The sample carries more than 650,000 distinct CDR3 sequences, 25% to 35% recorded once. These data belong to a study of regulatory T cells in long-lasting Graves disease. Study-level points and caveats: New patients shared fewer public clonotypes (over 900) than persistent patients did (roughly 2,500). Persistent Graves' patients had lower TCR diversity than newly diagnosed ones. Persistent disease favored TRBV28, TRBJ1-2 and TRBJ2-5.

Regarding time point: persistent/refractory GD, antithyroid drugs over 5 years with positive TRAb. There was RNA extracted from PBMCs, and the TCR library was made from it. CDR1 is SNHLY and CDR2 is FYNNEI in the germline V gene. V was clipped by 6 bases and J by 5 bases; unmatched bases: 6. The CDR3 has 13 amino acids. This clonotype was obtained from a female donor with Graves disease. This rearrangement joins TRBV2 to TRBJ1-1; 7 nucleotides match TRBD1. The sample here was peripheral blood mononuclear cells (PBMCs), taken when the disease was refractory, from a patient treated with antithyroid drugs. CDR3 in amino acids: CASSSGGWTEAFF. In DNA form, the CDR3 reads TGTGCCAGCAGCTCAGGGGGTTGGACTGAAGCTTTCTTT.